A single sample gave rise to the 22 T cell receptor beta chains below, sequenced in a study of regulatory T cells in long-lasting Graves disease. In building TCR beta libraries, iRepertoire HTBI primers were used together with Arm-PCR of CDR3 regions. One entry per CDR3 protein results from TCRdb running MiXCR on the multiplex PCR reads. The sample lists roughly 450,000 distinct CDR3 sequences; 20% were seen once. Time point in this sample: persistent/refractory GD, antithyroid drugs over 5 years with positive TRAb. PBMC RNA served as the TCR library source. The starting material was peripheral blood mononuclear cells (PBMCs), obtained when the disease was refractory, from a patient treated with antithyroid drugs. The receptors originated from a female donor with Graves disease.

The genes are TRBV6-1 and TRBJ2-7, with 7 nucleotides matching TRBD2. Germline V CDR1 and CDR2: MNHNS, SASEGT. Unmatched junction bases numbered 5, after V lost 4 bases and J lost 2 bases. The CDR3 spans 14 residues. CDR3 amino acids: CASSGGGGAYEQYF. In DNA form, the CDR3 reads TGTGCCAGCAGTGGAGGTGGGGGGGCCTACGAGCAGTACTTC.

This clonotype was seen at least ten times. J is TRBJ2-7 and V is TRBV7-3, with D perhaps matching TRBD2 (5 bases). Trimming shortened V by 7 bases and J by 0 bases, and 25 bases separated the two germline ends. Germline V gene data show CDR1 as SGHTA and CDR2 as FQGTGA. The CDR3 spans 18 residues. The CDR3 DNA is TGTGCCAGCACGAGTGAGCCCGAGTCGAGAGCGGACTCCTACGAGCAGTACTTC. Its translation is CASTSEPESRADSYEQYF.

The chain is built from TRBV4-1 and TRBJ1-1, with 7 bases fitting TRBD1. Trimming took 1 base from V and 3 from J; bases not matched to a gene: 8. CDR3 size: 16 residues. Looked up from germline, CDR1 is MGHRA and CDR2 is YSYEKL. CDR3 sequence: CASSQATGPGDTEAFF. The CDR3 DNA reads TGCGCCAGCAGCCAAGCGACAGGGCCCGGGGACACTGAAGCTTTCTTT.

This clonotype was seen many times. The J gene is TRBJ1-6, the V gene TRBV27, with D tentatively TRBD1 (6 bases). V lost 2 bases and J lost 4, with 12 bases in between. The CDR3 has 16 amino acids. In germline, CDR1 is MNHEY, CDR2 SMNVEV (reference sequence). For the CDR3, the DNA is TGTGCCAGCAGTTTACAGGGACACCAATATAATTCACCCCTCCACTTT. It is translated as CASSLQGHQYNSPLHF.

Only a few counts were recorded for this clonotype. The chain couples TRBV14 to TRBJ2-7, with D perhaps TRBD1 or TRBD2 (5 bases each). The CDR3 runs to 19 residues. Between the trimmed V and J ends, which lost 0 bases and 5 bases, there was a span of 26 bases. The germline V gene encodes CDR1 SGHDN and CDR2 FVKESK. CDR3 nucleotide sequence: TGTGCCAGCAGCCAAGATACCCAGAGCGGCAGGGCAGTATGGGACGAGCAGTACTTC. As protein: CASSQDTQSGRAVWDEQYF.

This clonotype was seen only a few times. V and J are TRBV4-1 and TRBJ2-7; D call uncertain. Trimming shortened V by 0 bases and J by 0 bases, and 9 bases separated the two germline ends. CDR1 is MGHRA and CDR2 is YSYEKL in the germline V gene. The length of the CDR3 is 15 residues. CDR3 bases: TGCGCCAGCAGCCAAGATGAACGCGGCTCCTACGAGCAGTACTTC. Translating gives CASSQDERGSYEQYF.

This clonotype has just one count. The rearrangement uses TRBV5-1 and TRBJ2-5; D gene unclear. Germline V gene sequence: CDR1 SGHRS, CDR2 YFSETQ. The CDR3 is 14 residues long. The V end was cut by 1 base, the J end by 2 bases, with 9 bases between. The CDR3 region is CASSLFRKQETQYF. The CDR3 nucleotides are TGCGCCAGCAGCTTGTTCAGGAAACAAGAGACCCAGTACTTC.

This clonotype was detected many times. The rearrangement joins TRBV27 to TRBJ2-2, with D hard to call. Trimming took 5 bases from V and 4 from J, leaving 11 bases between them. The CDR3 sequence is 14 residues long. CDR1 and CDR2 from the germline V gene are MNHEY and SMNVEV (reference sequence). This CDR3 reads CASSPFAGTGELFF. For the CDR3, the DNA is TGTGCCAGCAGTCCCTTCGCCGGCACCGGGGAGCTGTTTTTT.

The sample holds one count of this clonotype. This chain uses TRBV5-6 with TRBJ2-5; 8 bases are a match to TRBD1. After removal of 6 bases from V and 4 bases from J, the junction contained 17 bases not matched to a gene. Germline lookup yields CDR1 SGHDT and CDR2 YYEEEE. The CDR3 loop spans 17 amino acids. CDR3 bases: TGTGCCAGCACCTTAAGGAAACGGGACAGGCGGACAGAGACCCAGTACTTC. Translation: CASTLRKRDRRTETQYF.

This chain uses TRBV5-1 with TRBJ1-1; 11 nucleotides agree with TRBD1. Germline loops: CDR1 SGHRS, CDR2 YFSETQ. There are 13 residues in the CDR3. V lost 6 bases, J lost 4 bases, and 2 bases stayed unmatched. CDR3 sequence: CASIGTGGTEAFF. CDR3 nucleotides: TGCGCCAGCATTGGGACAGGGGGCACTGAAGCTTTCTTT.

Of note for this clonotype: Relative to the germline gene, one junction end is altered; a read error may explain this. The rearrangement joins TRBV24-1 to TRBJ1-5, with a weak D call TRBD1 (5 bases). The germline CDR1 and CDR2 sequences are KGHDR and SFDVKD. CDR3 size: 14 residues. In DNA, the CDR3 is TGTACCACCAGCCAAGGGGCCCAAAATCAGCCCCAGCATTTT. This translates into CTTSQGAQNQPQHF.

This chain connects TRBV20-1 to TRBJ1-1; D is uncertain. Germline values: CDR1 DFQATT, CDR2 SNEGSKA (reference sequence). CDR3 length: 11 amino acids. Trimming stripped 7 bases from V and 6 bases from J, with 12 bases between. CDR3 sequence reads: CSVGERAEAFF. The CDR3 DNA sequence: TGCAGTGTCGGAGAGCGGGCTGAAGCTTTCTTT.

This clonotype was seen only a few times. The chain couples TRBV19 to TRBJ1-3, with D perhaps TRBD1 (6 bases). The CDR3 covers 16 residues. The germline V gene has CDR1 LNHDA and CDR2 SQIVND (reference sequence). Trimming removed 3 bases from V and 0 bases from J, with 12 bases in between. The CDR3 spells CASSIRGGTSGNTIYF. The CDR3 bases are TGTGCCAGTAGTATCAGGGGAGGAACCTCTGGAAACACCATATATTTT.

The chain couples TRBV7-3 to TRBJ2-1; 7 positions match TRBD2. Germline V gene data show CDR1 as SGHTA and CDR2 as FQGTGA. The CDR3 is 16 amino acids. V shed 5 bases, J shed 8 bases, and the junction held 15 bases outside the gene matches. CDR3: CASSRLGGSGIYEQFF. In nucleotides, the CDR3 is TGTGCCAGCAGCCGATTGGGCGGGAGTGGTATCTATGAGCAGTTCTTC.

The rearrangement links TRBV5-1 to TRBJ2-5; unclear D gene. Germline CDR1 reads SGHRS; CDR2 reads YFSETQ. The CDR3 has 15 amino acids. V lost 2 bases and J 2 bases, leaving 13 bases between the germline ends. CDR3 bases: TGCGCCAGCAGCTTTATCGGAACACAGCAAGAGACCCAGTACTTC. It specifies CASSFIGTQQETQYF.

This clonotype was found many times. The gene calls are TRBV28 and TRBJ2-5, with D unresolved. The CDR3 covers 12 residues. The V and J ends lost 6 bases and 7 bases respectively, with 12 bases between them. From germline, CDR1 is MDHEN and CDR2 SYDVKM. CDR3 in DNA: TGTGCCAGCAGCCTTTCGGCGAGGACCCAGTACTTC. This encodes CASSLSARTQYF. Filled out from reference TRBV28 and TRBJ2-5, the complete variable domain reads DVKVTQSSRYLVKRTGEKVFLECVQDMDHENMFWYRQDPGLGLRLIYFSYDVKMKEKGDIPEGYSVSREKKERFSLILESASTNQTSMYLCASSLSARTQYFGPGTRLLVL.

This sequence joins TRBV6-1 and TRBJ2-2; D gene unclear. CDR3 length: 16 residues. Per the germline V gene, CDR1 is MNHNS and CDR2 is SASEGT. Trimming took 5 bases from V and 0 from J, leaving 13 bases between them. The CDR3 loop is CASSPSEETNTGELFF. Written as DNA, the CDR3 is TGTGCCAGCAGTCCCTCCGAGGAGACGAACACCGGGGAGCTGTTTTTT.

This chain uses TRBV29-1 with TRBJ2-2, with 8 bases lining up with TRBD1. This CDR3 comprises 13 residues. V was clipped by 6 bases and J by 7 bases; unmatched bases: 7. The germline gives CDR1 SQVTM, CDR2 ANQGSEA. CDR3 nucleotides: TGCAGCGTCCGACAGGGGACGATCGGGGAGCTGTTTTTT. Translated: CSVRQGTIGELFF.

This clonotype was seen many times. The chain recombines TRBV6-5 with TRBJ1-5, with D possibly TRBD1 on 6 matching bases. V was clipped by 4 bases and J by 4 bases, with 14 bases between them. The CDR3 is 15 amino acids. Germline V lookup: CDR1 MNHEY, CDR2 SVGAGI. CDR3 residues: CASSSSADRNQPQHF. The DNA of the CDR3 is TGTGCCAGCAGTTCCAGCGCCGACAGGAATCAGCCCCAGCATTTT.

This chain joins TRBV9 and TRBJ1-3, with unresolved D. Germline CDR1 and CDR2: SGDLS and YYNGEE. The CDR3 contains 11 residues. V dropped 1 base and J dropped 8 bases, with 4 bases sitting between them. CDR3 nucleotide sequence: TGTGCCAGCAGCGTAAAGGACACCATATATTTT. Translating gives CASSVKDTIYF.

At least ten counts were recorded for this clonotype. The chain carries TRBV11-2 and TRBJ2-1, with TRBD1 as a possible D gene (6 bases). The CDR3 totals 18 residues. V lost 5 bases, J lost 9 bases, and 29 bases lay in between. The germline gives CDR1 SGHAT, CDR2 FQNNGV. The CDR3 DNA is TGTGCCAGCAGCGCCCCCCTAACAATGACAGGCGTGGTGGGTGAGCAGTTCTTC. Translation gives CASSAPLTMTGVVGEQFF.

This clonotype was found a few times. Germline is not matched at one junction end, which may reflect a read error. The J gene is TRBJ1-2, the V gene TRBV9; unclear D gene. This CDR3 is 11 amino acids long. From germline, CDR1 is SGDLS and CDR2 YYNGEE. The DNA for the CDR3 is TGTGCCAGCAGCGTAGTCGGGAGCTACGCCTTC. Its protein is CASSVVGSYAF.